This T cell receptor beta chain stems from a study of blood T cell repertoires in COVID-19. CDR1 is LNHDA, CDR2 SQIVND, per germline (reference sequence). The CDR3 consists of 16 residues. Trimming took off 6 bases at V and 5 bases at J, with 20 bases between the two ends. The repertoire was sequenced with immunoSEQ multiplex PCR; TCRdb's copy has only in-frame clones and lacks some. The table shows a few hundred thousand clones, with 65% to 90% occurring only once. This sequence originates from a woman aged 40 to 50 with acute COVID-19. The sequenced sample was PBMCs or T cells enriched from blood (not recorded which). The chain recombines TRBV19 with TRBJ2-1; D perhaps matches TRBD2 (7 bases). CDR3 amino acids: CASSTEGGAKDNEQFF. Written as DNA, the CDR3 is TGTGCCAGTAGCACGGAGGGGGGGGCGAAGGACAATGAGCAGTTCTTC.